The present T cell receptor (beta chain) was sequenced within a study of blood T cell repertoires in COVID-19. Overall study: Both acute and convalescent COVID-19 samples were obtained from the United States, Italy and Spain. T cells, B-cell-depleted T cells, or PBMCs supplied cDNA or gDNA.

The CDR3 length is 13 residues. V lost 7 bases and J 9 bases, leaving 18 bases between the germline ends. CDR1 is MNHEY, CDR2 SVGAGI, per germline. Source study methods: From reference gene primer amplification, estimates of nucleated cell counts were derived. This table comes from immunoSEQ multiplex PCR, and its TCRdb copy is limited to in-frame clones, with some not included. Clone size and V and J calls were adopted from that table, with D and trimming inferred from the DNA. The sample consists of approximately 29,000 clones, 85% of them appearing once. Sequences were obtained from peripheral blood. This chain joins TRBV6-5 and TRBJ1-2, with D perhaps matching TRBD1 (6 bases). The clonotype originates from an older woman with active COVID-19. Written as DNA, the CDR3 is TGTGCCAGCAAGATCGGGACAAACAACCGCTACACCTTC. It yields the protein CASKIGTNNRYTF.